These T cell receptor beta chains were read from a single sample in a study of post-analysis software for immune sequencing data. MiXCR was run by TCRdb on the PCR reads, yielding one entry per CDR3 protein. The data hold 350,000 to 450,000 distinct CDR3 sequences, with approximately 37% observed a single time. Sample: blood. The origin of the receptors is a girl aged 2-15 years with multiple sclerosis. Both conserved end residues are part of each CDR3. Fields, in order: D gene, CDR3 length, J gene, clone size, V gene, CDR3 protein, CDR3 DNA. A D gene is named only where the DNA matches it firmly. Size is omitted from some rows. Given values are once, few, many or a class for expanded clones.

d_call: TRBD2
cdr3_length: 15
j_call: TRBJ2-1
clone_size: few
v_call: TRBV7-2
cdr3_aa: CASSLASGAYNEQFF
cdr3_nt: TGTGCCAGCAGCTTAGCTAGCGGGGCCTACAATGAGCAGTTCTTC

d_call: NA
cdr3_length: 16
j_call: TRBJ2-5
clone_size: few
v_call: TRBV25-1
cdr3_aa: CASSEKIRDPAKTQYF
cdr3_nt: TGTGCCAGCAGTGAAAAAATCCGGGACCCCGCGAAGACCCAGTACTTC

d_call: NA
cdr3_length: 12
j_call: TRBJ1-1
clone_size: NA
v_call: TRBV12-3/TRBV12-4
cdr3_aa: CASSPREGEAFF
cdr3_nt: TGTGCCAGCAGCCCCAGGGAGGGTGAAGCTTTCTTT

d_call: NA
cdr3_length: 15
j_call: TRBJ1-2
clone_size: NA
v_call: TRBV28
cdr3_aa: CASSLGQTRGYGYTF
cdr3_nt: TGTGCCAGCAGTTTAGGACAGACCCGAGGCTATGGCTACACCTTC

d_call: NA
cdr3_length: 17
j_call: TRBJ2-7
clone_size: few
v_call: TRBV12-3/TRBV12-4
cdr3_aa: CASSESIGIPTQYEQYF
cdr3_nt: TGTGCCAGCAGTGAAAGTATAGGGATCCCCACCCAATACGAGCAGTACTTC

d_call: NA
cdr3_length: 18
j_call: TRBJ2-3
clone_size: few
v_call: TRBV7-2
cdr3_aa: CASSLMQAGGTSTDTQYF
cdr3_nt: TGTGCCAGCAGCTTAATGCAGGCTGGGGGGACTAGCACAGATACGCAGTATTTT

d_call: NA
cdr3_length: 16
j_call: TRBJ2-7
clone_size: NA
v_call: TRBV21-1
cdr3_aa: CASSKVSGQGWYEQYF
cdr3_nt: TGTGCCAGCAGCAAAGTTTCGGGACAGGGGTGGTACGAGCAGTACTTC

d_call: NA
cdr3_length: 12
j_call: TRBJ2-1
clone_size: few
v_call: TRBV10-3
cdr3_aa: CAIIREEHEQFF
cdr3_nt: TGTGCCATCATAAGGGAGGAACATGAGCAGTTCTTC

d_call: NA
cdr3_length: 15
j_call: TRBJ2-4
clone_size: NA
v_call: TRBV3-1
cdr3_aa: CASSQDVFSKNIQYF
cdr3_nt: TGTGCCAGCAGCCAAGATGTGTTTTCCAAAAACATTCAGTACTTC

d_call: TRBD1
cdr3_length: 14
j_call: TRBJ1-1
clone_size: NA
v_call: TRBV3-1
cdr3_aa: CASSQRQGANEAFF
cdr3_nt: TGTGCCAGCAGCCAAAGACAGGGGGCTAATGAAGCTTTCTTT

d_call: NA
cdr3_length: 15
j_call: TRBJ2-5
clone_size: few
v_call: TRBV5-6
cdr3_aa: CASSLDWAGAGTQYF
cdr3_nt: TGTGCCAGCAGCTTGGATTGGGCAGGTGCGGGGACCCAGTACTTC

d_call: NA
cdr3_length: 14
j_call: TRBJ2-3
clone_size: few
v_call: TRBV12-3/TRBV12-4
cdr3_aa: CATAVSGAADTQYF
cdr3_nt: TGTGCAACAGCAGTCTCGGGGGCAGCAGATACGCAGTATTTT

d_call: TRBD1
cdr3_length: 17
j_call: TRBJ1-4
clone_size: NA
v_call: TRBV27
cdr3_aa: CASSAGQGKPTNEKLFF
cdr3_nt: TGTGCCAGCAGTGCGGGACAGGGGAAACCAACTAATGAAAAACTGTTTTTT

d_call: TRBD1
cdr3_length: 14
j_call: TRBJ2-3
clone_size: few
v_call: TRBV20-1
cdr3_aa: CSARDRGSTDTQYF
cdr3_nt: TGCAGTGCTAGGGACAGGGGGAGCACAGATACGCAGTATTTT

d_call: NA
cdr3_length: 13
j_call: TRBJ1-2
clone_size: NA
v_call: TRBV3-1
cdr3_aa: CASSQVVNYGYTF
cdr3_nt: TGTGCCAGCAGCCAAGTGGTTAACTATGGCTACACCTTC

d_call: TRBD2
cdr3_length: 16
j_call: TRBJ2-1
clone_size: many
v_call: TRBV24-1
cdr3_aa: CATSDLTSGRYNEQFF
cdr3_nt: TGTGCCACCAGTGACCTAACTAGCGGGAGATACAATGAGCAGTTCTTC

d_call: TRBD2
cdr3_length: 14
j_call: TRBJ2-5
clone_size: NA
v_call: TRBV29-1
cdr3_aa: CSVERVAGGETQYF
cdr3_nt: TGCAGCGTTGAAAGGGTAGCGGGAGGGGAGACCCAGTACTTC

d_call: NA
cdr3_length: 13
j_call: TRBJ2-7
clone_size: few
v_call: TRBV12-3/TRBV12-4
cdr3_aa: CASSPKTDYEQYF
cdr3_nt: TGTGCCAGCAGTCCGAAGACAGACTACGAGCAGTACTTC

d_call: NA
cdr3_length: 15
j_call: TRBJ1-5
clone_size: NA
v_call: TRBV6-1
cdr3_aa: CASSAGTGRNQPQHF
cdr3_nt: TGTGCCAGCAGTGCCGGGACGGGACGCAATCAGCCCCAGCATTTT

d_call: NA
cdr3_length: 12
j_call: TRBJ2-7
clone_size: NA
v_call: TRBV29-1
cdr3_aa: CSVYRAGNEQYF
cdr3_nt: TGCAGCGTGTACCGAGCAGGTAACGAGCAGTACTTC

d_call: TRBD2
cdr3_length: 15
j_call: TRBJ2-7
clone_size: few
v_call: TRBV20-1
cdr3_aa: CSASTASGPDYEQYF
cdr3_nt: TGCAGTGCTAGCACTGCTAGCGGGCCCGATTACGAGCAGTACTTC

d_call: NA
cdr3_length: 12
j_call: TRBJ2-3
clone_size: NA
v_call: TRBV28
cdr3_aa: CASSWSTDTQYF
cdr3_nt: TGTGCCAGCAGTTGGTCTACAGATACGCAGTATTTT

d_call: NA
cdr3_length: 14
j_call: TRBJ2-7
clone_size: once
v_call: TRBV27
cdr3_aa: CANSLTANHYEQYF
cdr3_nt: TGTGCCAACAGTTTAACAGCGAATCACTACGAGCAGTACTTC

d_call: NA
cdr3_length: 14
j_call: TRBJ2-7
clone_size: NA
v_call: TRBV20-1
cdr3_aa: CSASRTVGTYEQYF
cdr3_nt: TGCAGTGCTAGCAGGACAGTTGGGACCTACGAGCAGTACTTC

d_call: NA
cdr3_length: 15
j_call: TRBJ1-5
clone_size: few
v_call: TRBV10-3
cdr3_aa: CAISESRGPNQPQHF
cdr3_nt: TGTGCCATCAGTGAGTCAAGGGGACCCAATCAGCCCCAGCATTTT

d_call: NA
cdr3_length: 17
j_call: TRBJ2-1
clone_size: NA
v_call: TRBV20-1
cdr3_aa: CSARDPGTASSYNEQFF
cdr3_nt: TGCAGTGCTAGGGATCCGGGGACTGCGAGCTCCTACAATGAGCAGTTCTTC

d_call: TRBD2
cdr3_length: 17
j_call: TRBJ2-1
clone_size: few
v_call: TRBV7-6
cdr3_aa: CASSLERLAGGPNEQFF
cdr3_nt: TGTGCCAGCAGCTTAGAGAGACTAGCGGGAGGCCCCAATGAGCAGTTCTTC

d_call: NA
cdr3_length: 15
j_call: TRBJ1-2
clone_size: NA
v_call: TRBV20-1
cdr3_aa: CSARMKDKPLDGYTF
cdr3_nt: TGCAGTGCTAGGATGAAGGACAAGCCCCTCGATGGCTACACCTTC

d_call: NA
cdr3_length: 15
j_call: TRBJ1-2
clone_size: few
v_call: TRBV4-3
cdr3_aa: CASSQDRTGNYGYTF
cdr3_nt: TGCGCCAGCAGCCAAGATCGTACTGGGAACTATGGCTACACCTTC

d_call: NA
cdr3_length: 14
j_call: TRBJ2-5
clone_size: NA
v_call: TRBV7-9
cdr3_aa: CASSLYRETETQYF
cdr3_nt: TGTGCCAGCAGCTTATACAGGGAAACAGAGACCCAGTACTTC

d_call: NA
cdr3_length: 15
j_call: TRBJ2-3
clone_size: NA
v_call: TRBV5-1
cdr3_aa: CASNLASARGDTQYF
cdr3_nt: TGCGCCAGCAACTTGGCTAGCGCTCGTGGGGATACGCAGTATTTT

d_call: TRBD2
cdr3_length: 17
j_call: TRBJ2-5
clone_size: NA
v_call: TRBV9
cdr3_aa: CASSRGTSGRPRETQYF
cdr3_nt: TGTGCCAGCAGCCGGGGGACTAGCGGGAGGCCCCGAGAGACCCAGTACTTC

d_call: NA
cdr3_length: 16
j_call: TRBJ2-1
clone_size: NA
v_call: TRBV7-3
cdr3_aa: CASSALHRGKLNEQFF
cdr3_nt: TGTGCCAGCAGCGCACTTCATAGGGGAAAGCTCAATGAGCAGTTCTTC

d_call: NA
cdr3_length: 14
j_call: TRBJ1-4
clone_size: NA
v_call: TRBV7-9
cdr3_aa: CASSLERSFEKLFF
cdr3_nt: TGTGCCAGCAGCTTAGAGAGGTCCTTTGAAAAACTGTTTTTT

d_call: TRBD1
cdr3_length: 16
j_call: TRBJ2-6
clone_size: few
v_call: TRBV27
cdr3_aa: CASYRTGGSGANVLTF
cdr3_nt: TGTGCCAGCTACCGGACAGGGGGCTCTGGGGCCAACGTCCTGACTTTC

d_call: TRBD1
cdr3_length: 15
j_call: TRBJ2-3
clone_size: few
v_call: TRBV7-8
cdr3_aa: CASSLDLRGQDTQYF
cdr3_nt: TGTGCCAGCAGCTTAGACTTGAGGGGGCAAGATACGCAGTATTTT

d_call: NA
cdr3_length: 14
j_call: TRBJ1-1
clone_size: NA
v_call: TRBV20-1
cdr3_aa: CSASQGSLNTEAFF
cdr3_nt: TGCAGTGCTTCACAGGGTTCTCTGAACACTGAAGCTTTCTTT

d_call: NA
cdr3_length: 14
j_call: TRBJ2-7
clone_size: NA
v_call: TRBV20-1
cdr3_aa: CSARDPRGSDEQYF
cdr3_nt: TGCAGTGCTAGAGATCCAAGGGGGTCGGACGAGCAGTACTTC

d_call: TRBD2
cdr3_length: 16
j_call: TRBJ2-1
clone_size: NA
v_call: TRBV4-1
cdr3_aa: CASSQWELADYNEQFF
cdr3_nt: TGCGCCAGCAGCCAATGGGAACTAGCGGACTACAATGAGCAGTTCTTC

d_call: TRBD1
cdr3_length: 15
j_call: TRBJ2-7
clone_size: large
v_call: TRBV5-1
cdr3_aa: CASSPRTGDNGEQYF
cdr3_nt: TGCGCCAGCAGCCCGAGGACAGGGGATAACGGCGAGCAGTACTTC

d_call: NA
cdr3_length: 13
j_call: TRBJ2-7
clone_size: few
v_call: TRBV10-3
cdr3_aa: CAIKVGNAYEQYF
cdr3_nt: TGTGCCATCAAGGTGGGGAACGCCTACGAGCAGTACTTC

d_call: TRBD2
cdr3_length: 17
j_call: TRBJ2-1
clone_size: NA
v_call: TRBV12-3/TRBV12-4
cdr3_aa: CASSSGAGLAGDNEQFF
cdr3_nt: TGTGCCAGCAGCTCAGGGGCGGGACTAGCGGGTGACAATGAGCAGTTCTTC

d_call: NA
cdr3_length: 12
j_call: TRBJ2-5
clone_size: NA
v_call: TRBV7-2
cdr3_aa: CALGESQETQYF
cdr3_nt: TGTGCCCTGGGAGAGTCCCAAGAGACCCAGTACTTC